This note documents a single T cell receptor beta chain sequence. TCRdb's copy holds only in-frame clones and misses some; the assay was immunoSEQ multiplex PCR. The table records 350,000 to 450,000 clones, just under 90% of them present only once. This sample was included in a study of blood T cell repertoires in COVID-19. Study background: There were acute and convalescent COVID-19 samples, and they came from the United States, Italy and Spain. PBMCs, B-cell-depleted T cells, or T cells were the source of the cDNA or gDNA that made up the material.

The study recruited people aged roughly 18 to 89 years across approximately 24 US areas. Trimming pared 3 bases from V and 5 bases from J, leaving 7 bases between. The CDR3 has 11 amino acids. In germline, CDR1 is GTSNPN, CDR2 SVGIG (reference sequence). The chain recombines TRBV30 with TRBJ1-1, with D unclear. Source material: PBMCs or T cells enriched from blood (not recorded which). The receptor was derived from a woman in her 30s who had recovered from COVID-19. Here the CDR3 DNA reads TGTGCCTGGAGCTCAGTGACTGAAGCTTTCTTT. The encoded protein is CAWSSVTEAFF.